This T cell receptor beta chain was sequenced for a study of response to subunit inactivated influenza vaccine. Study-wide results and limits: Authors proposed each seasonal influenza vaccination draws in few new T cells.

TCRdb processed the RT-PCR reads anew with MiXCR; each CDR3 protein has one entry. The sample has 550,000 to 600,000 distinct CDR3 sequences; roughly 12% are singletons. In this sample, this clonotype turned up many times. Antigen unknown. CDR1 and CDR2 from the germline V gene are SGHDT and YYEEEE. Trimming removed 4 bases at V and 2 bases at J, with 15 bases between. The CDR3 totals 15 residues. The rearrangement links TRBV5-6 to TRBJ2-5; D unclear. The material sequenced was PBMCs from blood, taken on the day of vaccination. The source is a man aged 50-59 years who received an inactivated influenza vaccine. The CDR3 DNA follows: TGTGCCAGCAGCAACATGAAAGTACTTCAAGAGACCCAGTACTTC. It specifies CASSNMKVLQETQYF.